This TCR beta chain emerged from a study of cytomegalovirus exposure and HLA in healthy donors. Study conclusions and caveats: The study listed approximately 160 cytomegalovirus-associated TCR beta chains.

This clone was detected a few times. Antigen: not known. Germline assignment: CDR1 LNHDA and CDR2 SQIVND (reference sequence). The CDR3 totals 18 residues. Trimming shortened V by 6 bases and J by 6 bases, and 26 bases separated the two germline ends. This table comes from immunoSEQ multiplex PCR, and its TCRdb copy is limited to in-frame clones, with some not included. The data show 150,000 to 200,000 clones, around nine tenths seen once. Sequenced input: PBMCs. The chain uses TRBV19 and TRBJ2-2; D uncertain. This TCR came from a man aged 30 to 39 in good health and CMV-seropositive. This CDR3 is CASSSSPTLGPSSGELFF. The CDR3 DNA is TGTGCCAGTAGCTCTTCCCCCACATTAGGCCCATCGTCCGGGGAGCTGTTTTTT.